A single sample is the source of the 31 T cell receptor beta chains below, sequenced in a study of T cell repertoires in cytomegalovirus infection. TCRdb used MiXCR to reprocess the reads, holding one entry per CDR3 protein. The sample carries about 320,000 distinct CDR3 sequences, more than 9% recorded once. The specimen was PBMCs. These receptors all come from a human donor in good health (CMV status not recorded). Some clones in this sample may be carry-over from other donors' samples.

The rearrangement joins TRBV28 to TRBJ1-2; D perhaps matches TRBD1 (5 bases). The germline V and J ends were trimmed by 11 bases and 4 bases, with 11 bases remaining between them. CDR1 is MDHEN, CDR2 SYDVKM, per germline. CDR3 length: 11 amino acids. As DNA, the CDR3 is TGTGCCCTCAGGGACTCCTATGGCTACACCTTC. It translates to CALRDSYGYTF.

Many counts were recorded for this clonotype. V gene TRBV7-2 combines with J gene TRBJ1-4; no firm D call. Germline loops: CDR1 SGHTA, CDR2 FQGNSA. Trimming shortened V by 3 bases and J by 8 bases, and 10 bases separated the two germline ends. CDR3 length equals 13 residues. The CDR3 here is CASSFNFGEKLFF. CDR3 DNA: TGTGCCAGCAGCTTTAACTTTGGGGAAAAACTGTTTTTT.

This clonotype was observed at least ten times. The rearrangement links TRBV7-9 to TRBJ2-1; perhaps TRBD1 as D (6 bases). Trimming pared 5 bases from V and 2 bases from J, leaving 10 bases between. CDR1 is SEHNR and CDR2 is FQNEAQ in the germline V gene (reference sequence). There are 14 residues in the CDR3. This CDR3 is CASSRDITYNEQFF. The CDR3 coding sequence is TGTGCCAGCAGCCGGGACATTACCTACAATGAGCAGTTCTTC. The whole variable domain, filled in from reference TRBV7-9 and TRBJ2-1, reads DTGVSQNPRHKITKRGQNVTFRCDPISEHNRLYWYRQTLGQGPEFLTYFQNEAQLEKSRLLSDRFSAERPKGSFSTLEIQRTEQGDSAMYLCASSRDITYNEQFFGPGTRLTVL.

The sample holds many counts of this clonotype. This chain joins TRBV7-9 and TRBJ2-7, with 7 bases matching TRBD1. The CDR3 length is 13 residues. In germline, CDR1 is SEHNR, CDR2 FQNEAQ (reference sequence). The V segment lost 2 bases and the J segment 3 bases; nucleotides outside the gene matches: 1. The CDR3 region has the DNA TGTGCCAGCAGCTTAAACAGGGGCTACGAGCAGTACTTC. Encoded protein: CASSLNRGYEQYF.

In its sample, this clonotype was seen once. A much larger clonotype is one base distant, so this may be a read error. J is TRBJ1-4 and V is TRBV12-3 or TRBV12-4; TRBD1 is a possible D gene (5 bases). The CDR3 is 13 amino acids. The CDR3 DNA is TGTGTCAGCCTCAGGGCAACTAATGAAAAACTGTTTTTT. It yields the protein CVSLRATNEKLFF.

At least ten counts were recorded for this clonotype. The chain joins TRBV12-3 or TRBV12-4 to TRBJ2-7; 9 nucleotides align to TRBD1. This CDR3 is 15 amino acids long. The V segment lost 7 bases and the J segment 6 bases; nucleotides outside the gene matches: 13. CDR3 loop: CASTLGGTGMSEQYF. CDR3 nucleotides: TGTGCCAGCACCCTCGGGGGGACAGGGATGAGCGAGCAGTACTTC.

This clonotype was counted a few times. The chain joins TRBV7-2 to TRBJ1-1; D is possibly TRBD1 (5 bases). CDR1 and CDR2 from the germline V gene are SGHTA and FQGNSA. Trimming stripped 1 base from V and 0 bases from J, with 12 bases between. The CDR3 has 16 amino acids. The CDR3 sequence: CASSLGQGSLNTEAFF. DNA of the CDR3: TGTGCCAGCAGCTTAGGGCAGGGCTCCCTGAACACTGAAGCTTTCTTT.

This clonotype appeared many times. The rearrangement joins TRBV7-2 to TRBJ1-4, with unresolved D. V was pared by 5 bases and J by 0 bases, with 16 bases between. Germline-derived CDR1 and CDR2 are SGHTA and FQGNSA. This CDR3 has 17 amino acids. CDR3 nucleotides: TGTGCCAGCAGCCTTCTAGGCGGAGTGGCAACTAATGAAAAACTGTTTTTT. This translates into CASSLLGGVATNEKLFF.

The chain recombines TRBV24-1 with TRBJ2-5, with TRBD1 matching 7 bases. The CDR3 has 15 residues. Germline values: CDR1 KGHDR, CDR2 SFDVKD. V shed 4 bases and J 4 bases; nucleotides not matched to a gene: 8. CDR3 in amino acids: CATSDTGVPRETQYF. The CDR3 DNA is TGTGCCACCAGTGACACAGGGGTTCCAAGAGAGACCCAGTACTTC.

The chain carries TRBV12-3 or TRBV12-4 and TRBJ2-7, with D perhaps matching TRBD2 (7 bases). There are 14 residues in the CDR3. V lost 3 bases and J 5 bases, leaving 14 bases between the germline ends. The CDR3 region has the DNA TGTGCCAGCAGTTTTGGAAGGGGGGGAAACGAGCAGTACTTC. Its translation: CASSFGRGGNEQYF.

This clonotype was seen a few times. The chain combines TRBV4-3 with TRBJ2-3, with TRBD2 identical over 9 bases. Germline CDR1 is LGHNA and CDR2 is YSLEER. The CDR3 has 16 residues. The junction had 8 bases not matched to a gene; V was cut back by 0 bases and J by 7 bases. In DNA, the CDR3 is TGCGCCAGCAGCCAAGATCGGCGGGGGGGCCTATATACGCAGTATTTT. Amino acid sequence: CASSQDRRGGLYTQYF.

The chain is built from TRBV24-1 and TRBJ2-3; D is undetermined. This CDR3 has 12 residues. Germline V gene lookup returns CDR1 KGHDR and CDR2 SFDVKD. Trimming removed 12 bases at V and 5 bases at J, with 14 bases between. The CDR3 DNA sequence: TGTGCCCTCGGCGAAGGAAAAGATACGCAGTATTTT. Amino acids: CALGEGKDTQYF.

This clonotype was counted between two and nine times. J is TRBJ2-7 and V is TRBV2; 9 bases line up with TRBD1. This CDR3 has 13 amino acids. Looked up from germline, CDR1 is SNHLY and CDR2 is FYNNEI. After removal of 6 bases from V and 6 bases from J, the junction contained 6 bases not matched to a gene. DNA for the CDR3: TGTGCCAGCAGCTGGACAGGGGCGCTCGAGCAGTACTTC. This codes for CASSWTGALEQYF.

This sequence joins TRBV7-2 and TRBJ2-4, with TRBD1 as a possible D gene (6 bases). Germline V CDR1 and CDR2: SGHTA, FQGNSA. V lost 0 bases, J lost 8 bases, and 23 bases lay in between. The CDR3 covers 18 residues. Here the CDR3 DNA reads TGTGCCAGCAGCTTAGCGCTAAATACCCGGGACAAACGCGACATTCAGTACTTC. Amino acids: CASSLALNTRDKRDIQYF.

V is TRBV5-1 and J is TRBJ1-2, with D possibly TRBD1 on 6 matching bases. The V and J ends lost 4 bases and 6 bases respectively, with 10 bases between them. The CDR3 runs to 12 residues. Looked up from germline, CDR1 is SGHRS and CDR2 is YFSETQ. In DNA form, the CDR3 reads TGCGCCAGCAGCCAGTACAGGGATGGCTACACCTTC. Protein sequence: CASSQYRDGYTF.

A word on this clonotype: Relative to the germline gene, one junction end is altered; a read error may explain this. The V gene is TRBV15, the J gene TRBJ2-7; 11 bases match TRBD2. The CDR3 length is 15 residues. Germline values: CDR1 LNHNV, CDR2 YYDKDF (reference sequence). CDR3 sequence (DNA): TGTGCCACCAGCAGGGCTCCACTAGCGGGAGACGAGCTGTACTTC. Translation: CATSRAPLAGDELYF.

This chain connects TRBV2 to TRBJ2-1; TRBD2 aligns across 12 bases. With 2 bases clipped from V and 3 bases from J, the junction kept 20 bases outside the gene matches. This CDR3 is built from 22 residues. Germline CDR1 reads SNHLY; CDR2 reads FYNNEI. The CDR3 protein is CASSEPIPSLAGGPYSYNEQFF. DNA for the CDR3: TGTGCCAGCAGTGAACCTATTCCCTCCCTAGCGGGAGGGCCTTATAGCTACAATGAGCAGTTCTTC. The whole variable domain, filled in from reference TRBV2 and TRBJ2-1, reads EPEVTQTPSHQVTQMGQEVILRCVPISNHLYFYWYRQILGQKVEFLVSFYNNEISEKSEIFDDQFSVERPDGSNFTLKIRSTKLEDSAMYFCASSEPIPSLAGGPYSYNEQFFGPGTRLTVL.

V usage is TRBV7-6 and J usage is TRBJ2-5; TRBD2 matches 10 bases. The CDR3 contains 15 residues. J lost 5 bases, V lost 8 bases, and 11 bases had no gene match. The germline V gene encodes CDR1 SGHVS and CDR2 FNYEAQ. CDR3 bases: TGTGCCAGCGGTCCCAGCGGGGGGGCCTCGGAGACCCAGTACTTC. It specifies CASGPSGGASETQYF. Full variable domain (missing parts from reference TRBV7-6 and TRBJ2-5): GAGVSQSPRYKVTKRGQDVALRCDPISGHVSLYWYRQALGQGPEFLTYFNYEAQQDKSGLPNDRFSAERPEGSISTLTIQRTEQRDSAMYRCASGPSGGASETQYFGPGTRLLVL.

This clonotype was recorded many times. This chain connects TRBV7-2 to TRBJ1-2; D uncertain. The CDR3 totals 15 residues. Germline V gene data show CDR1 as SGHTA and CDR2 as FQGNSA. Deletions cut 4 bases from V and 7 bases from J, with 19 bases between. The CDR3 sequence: CASSSRVGVRAGYTF. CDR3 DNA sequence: TGTGCCAGCAGCTCACGGGTCGGGGTCCGAGCTGGCTACACCTTC. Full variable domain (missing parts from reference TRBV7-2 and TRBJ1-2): GAGVSQSPSNKVTEKGKDVELRCDPISGHTALYWYRQSLGQGLEFLIYFQGNSAPDKSGLPSDRFSAERTGGSVSTLTIQRTQQEDSAVYLCASSSRVGVRAGYTFGSGTRLTVV.

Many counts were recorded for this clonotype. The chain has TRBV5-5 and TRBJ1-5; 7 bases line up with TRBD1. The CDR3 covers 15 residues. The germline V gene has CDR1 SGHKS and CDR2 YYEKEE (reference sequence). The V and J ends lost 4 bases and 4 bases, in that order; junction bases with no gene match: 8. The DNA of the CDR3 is TGTGCCAGCAGCGTCTCCCCGGGACAGAATCAGCCCCAGCATTTT. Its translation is CASSVSPGQNQPQHF. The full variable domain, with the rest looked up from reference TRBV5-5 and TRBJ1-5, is DAGVTQSPTHLIKTRGQQVTLRCSPISGHKSVSWYQQVLGQGPQFIFQYYEKEERGRGNFPDRFSARQFPNYSSELNVNALLLGDSALYLCASSVSPGQNQPQHFGDGTRLSIL.

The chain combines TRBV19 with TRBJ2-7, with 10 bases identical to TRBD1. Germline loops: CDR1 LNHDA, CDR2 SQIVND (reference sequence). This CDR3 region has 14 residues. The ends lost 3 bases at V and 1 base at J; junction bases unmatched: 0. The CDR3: CASSMGQGSYEQYF. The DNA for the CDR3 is TGTGCCAGTAGTATGGGACAGGGGTCCTACGAGCAGTACTTC.

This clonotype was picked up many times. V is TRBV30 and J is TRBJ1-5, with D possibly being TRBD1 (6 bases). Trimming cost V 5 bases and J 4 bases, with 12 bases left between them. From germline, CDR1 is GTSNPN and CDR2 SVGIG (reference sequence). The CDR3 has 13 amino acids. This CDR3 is CAWAGGPNQPQHF. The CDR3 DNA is TGTGCCTGGGCCGGGGGCCCTAATCAGCCCCAGCATTTT.

CDR3 amino acids: CASSSQGHLGDTQYF. CDR3 sequence (DNA): TGTGCCAGCAGCTCCCAAGGGCACCTCGGGGATACGCAGTATTTT. The chain links TRBV7-3 to TRBJ2-3; no definite D call. Germline CDR1 SGHTA, CDR2 FQGTGA. The ends were cut back, 4 bases at V and 6 bases at J, with 17 bases in the middle. The CDR3 runs to 15 residues.

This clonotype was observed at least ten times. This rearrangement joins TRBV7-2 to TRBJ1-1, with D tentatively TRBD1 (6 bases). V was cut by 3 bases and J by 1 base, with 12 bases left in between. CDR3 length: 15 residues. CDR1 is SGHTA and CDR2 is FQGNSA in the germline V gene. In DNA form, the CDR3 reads TGTGCCAGCAGCTTCGGACAGTATACGAACACTGAAGCTTTCTTT. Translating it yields CASSFGQYTNTEAFF.

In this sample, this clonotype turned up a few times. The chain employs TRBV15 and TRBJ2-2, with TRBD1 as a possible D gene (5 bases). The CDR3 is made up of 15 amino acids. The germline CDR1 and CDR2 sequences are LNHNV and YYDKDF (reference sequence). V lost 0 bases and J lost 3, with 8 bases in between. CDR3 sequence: CATSRDLGHTGELFF. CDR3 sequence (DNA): TGTGCCACCAGCAGAGACCTGGGGCACACCGGGGAGCTGTTTTTT.

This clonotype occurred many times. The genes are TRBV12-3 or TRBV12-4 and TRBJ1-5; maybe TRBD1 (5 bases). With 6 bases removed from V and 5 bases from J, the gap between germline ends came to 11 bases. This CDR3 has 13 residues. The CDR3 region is CASRQQDHQPQHF. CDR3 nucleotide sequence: TGTGCCAGCAGACAACAGGACCATCAGCCCCAGCATTTT.

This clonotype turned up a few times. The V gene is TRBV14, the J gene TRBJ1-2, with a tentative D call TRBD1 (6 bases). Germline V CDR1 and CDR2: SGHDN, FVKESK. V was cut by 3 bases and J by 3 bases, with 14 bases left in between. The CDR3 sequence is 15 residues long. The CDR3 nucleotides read TGTGCCAGCAGCCAGTGGGGGGGCCAACACTATGGCTACACCTTC. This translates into CASSQWGGQHYGYTF.

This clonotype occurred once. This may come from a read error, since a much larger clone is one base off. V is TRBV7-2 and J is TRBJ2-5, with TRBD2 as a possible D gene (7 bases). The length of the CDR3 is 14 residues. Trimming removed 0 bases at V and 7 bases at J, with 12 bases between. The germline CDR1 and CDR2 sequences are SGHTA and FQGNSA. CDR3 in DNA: TGTGCCAGCAGCTTAGCGGCCCGGGGGGCGACCCAGTACTTC. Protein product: CASSLAARGATQYF.

CDR3 sequence: CASREGHSRNTIYF. The CDR3, as DNA: TGTGCCAGCAGGGAGGGACACAGTCGAAACACCATATATTTT. The rearrangement joins TRBV6-6 to TRBJ1-3; TRBD1 is a possible D gene (6 bases). V dropped 6 bases and J dropped 5 bases, with 14 bases sitting between them. The CDR3 extends over 14 amino acids. In germline, CDR1 is MNHNY, CDR2 SVGAGI (reference sequence).

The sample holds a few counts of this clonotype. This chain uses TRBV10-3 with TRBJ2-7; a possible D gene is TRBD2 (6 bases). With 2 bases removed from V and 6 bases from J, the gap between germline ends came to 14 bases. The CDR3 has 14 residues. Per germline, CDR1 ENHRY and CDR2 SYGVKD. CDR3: CAISERDLMREQYF. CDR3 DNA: TGTGCCATCAGTGAGAGGGACTTAATGCGCGAGCAGTACTTC.

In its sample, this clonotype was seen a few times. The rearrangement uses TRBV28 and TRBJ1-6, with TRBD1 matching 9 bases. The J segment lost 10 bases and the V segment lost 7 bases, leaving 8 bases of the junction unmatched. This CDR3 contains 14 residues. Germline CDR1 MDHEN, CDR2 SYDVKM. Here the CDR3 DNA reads TGTGCCAGCATCCCGGGACAGGGAGGGTCACCCCTCCACTTT. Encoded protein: CASIPGQGGSPLHF.